The 20 T cell receptor beta chains given below trace back to one sample, sequenced in a study of blood T cell repertoires in COVID-19. TCRdb's table, derived via immunoSEQ multiplex PCR, lists solely in-frame clones and lacks some. The sample has 350,000 or so clones; roughly 87% are singletons. Sequencing was carried out using PBMCs or T cells enriched from blood (not recorded which). These receptors all stem from a woman between 25 and 40 years old who had recovered from COVID-19.

This clone has only one observation. This chain joins TRBV25-1 and TRBJ1-4; 7 bases fit TRBD1. J lost 6 bases, V lost 2 bases, and 6 bases had no gene match. Germline V CDR1 and CDR2: MGHDK, SYGVNS. The CDR3 contains 15 residues. CDR3 protein: CASSEKGASDEKLFF. For the CDR3, the DNA is TGTGCCAGCAGTGAAAAGGGGGCGTCGGATGAAAAACTGTTTTTT.

The rearrangement links TRBV4-1 to TRBJ1-2; 7 positions match TRBD1. The CDR3 loop spans 14 amino acids. Germline V gene sequence: CDR1 MGHRA, CDR2 YSYEKL. Trimming took 4 bases from V and 4 from J; bases not matched to a gene: 6. The CDR3 nucleotides are TGCGCCAGCAGCCCCCCGGGGGACAGCTATGGCTACACCTTC. Residues: CASSPPGDSYGYTF.

This clone was seen a single time. The rearrangement joins TRBV7-9 to TRBJ2-3; 9 bases line up with TRBD2. Germline loops: CDR1 SEHNR, CDR2 FQNEAQ (reference sequence). This CDR3 contains 22 residues. The J segment lost 0 bases and the V segment lost 5 bases, leaving 24 bases of the junction unmatched. Here the CDR3 DNA reads TGTGCCAGCAGCAACCGTTTCCTCGGTGGAGCGGGGGGCCACTTTAGCACAGATACGCAGTATTTT. This gives the protein CASSNRFLGGAGGHFSTDTQYF.

The V call is TRBV3-1 (or the pseudogene TRBV3-2), the J call TRBJ1-5; 7 bases match TRBD1. Looked up from germline, CDR1 is LGHDT and CDR2 is YNNKEL (reference sequence). V shed 4 bases and J 3 bases; nucleotides not matched to a gene: 6. The CDR3 is 15 residues long. CDR3 protein: CASSPGQVPNQPQHF. DNA for the CDR3: TGTGCCAGCAGCCCCGGACAGGTCCCCAATCAGCCCCAGCATTTT.

The genes are TRBV18 and TRBJ2-5, with 7 bases identical to TRBD2. Germline V CDR1 and CDR2: KGHSH, LQKENI. After removal of 6 bases from V and 2 bases from J, the junction contained 6 bases not matched to a gene. The CDR3 totals 14 residues. The CDR3 DNA is TGTGCCAGCTCCCCTTCCGGGAGGCAAGAGACCCAGTACTTC. Encoded protein: CASSPSGRQETQYF.

J is TRBJ2-1 and V is TRBV9, with 9 bases matching TRBD1. The germline V gene encodes CDR1 SGDLS and CDR2 YYNGEE. V lost 4 bases and J lost 6; bases outside the gene matches: 14. The CDR3 spans 17 residues. The CDR3 DNA follows: TGTGCCAGCAGCTCACTCTCTGGGACAGGGTTCGGCAATGAGCAGTTCTTC. Its translation is CASSSLSGTGFGNEQFF.

This clone was counted once. The chain has TRBV2 and TRBJ2-4; 7 bases line up with TRBD1. The V segment lost 6 bases and the J segment 9 bases; nucleotides outside the gene matches: 11. Germline CDR1 reads SNHLY; CDR2 reads FYNNEI. The CDR3 consists of 14 residues. CDR3 sequence reads: CASRPDRVLSIQYF. The CDR3 coding sequence is TGTGCCAGCAGACCCGACAGGGTGTTGAGCATTCAGTACTTC.

The J gene is TRBJ1-2, the V gene TRBV12-5; perhaps TRBD1 as D (6 bases). The ends were cut back, 1 base at V and 5 bases at J, with 14 bases in the middle. The CDR3 totals 15 residues. The germline CDR1 and CDR2 sequences are LGHNT and FRNRAP. The CDR3 DNA reads TGTGCTAGTGGTTTGGCCCCCCCAGGGGAATATGGCTACACCTTC. This sequence encodes CASGLAPPGEYGYTF.

This chain uses TRBV7-9 with TRBJ1-1; D is uncertain. CDR1 is SEHNR and CDR2 is FQNEAQ in the germline V gene (reference sequence). The CDR3 is made up of 15 amino acids. V dropped 1 base and J dropped 2 bases, with 11 bases sitting between them. As DNA, the CDR3 is TGTGCCAGCAGCTTAGATTGGAGCTCAAACACTGAAGCTTTCTTT. Translation gives CASSLDWSSNTEAFF.

The chain links TRBV3-1 (or the pseudogene TRBV3-2) to TRBJ2-7, with D tentatively TRBD1 (5 bases). Germline-derived CDR1 and CDR2 are LGHDT and YNNKEL (reference sequence). The CDR3 has 15 amino acids. V was shortened by 0 bases and J by 5 bases, with 14 bases between the two germline ends. The CDR3 DNA follows: TGTGCCAGCAGCCAAGAACGGCAGGGAATCGACGAGCAGTACTTC. Translation: CASSQERQGIDEQYF.

This chain uses TRBV20-1 with TRBJ2-7; D gene unclear. The CDR3 extends over 12 amino acids. CDR1 is DFQATT, CDR2 SNEGSKA, per germline (reference sequence). Between the trimmed V and J ends, which lost 3 bases and 0 bases, there was a span of 6 bases. The CDR3 DNA is TGCAGTGCTAGTACTCCCTCCTACGAGCAGTACTTC. It is translated as CSASTPSYEQYF.

The gene calls are TRBV5-4 and TRBJ1-2; D unclear. CDR1 SGHNT and CDR2 YYREEE come from the germline V gene (reference sequence). V dropped 4 bases and J dropped 5 bases, with 9 bases sitting between them. The CDR3 contains 12 residues. In DNA form, the CDR3 reads TGTGCCAGCAGCCCCGGGGTGTATGGCTACACCTTC. This codes for CASSPGVYGYTF.

The CDR3 DNA sequence: TGTGCCAGCAGGTCAGGGGGCGGTCAGCCCCAGCATTTT. Translated: CASRSGGGQPQHF. This sequence joins TRBV27 and TRBJ1-5; TRBD1 aligns across 8 bases. The CDR3 loop spans 13 amino acids. Germline trimming cut 6 bases from V and 6 bases from J; bases unmatched to any gene: 4. Per the germline V gene, CDR1 is MNHEY and CDR2 is SMNVEV (reference sequence).

The V call is TRBV30, the J call TRBJ2-2, with 11 bases matching TRBD1. The CDR3 extends over 16 amino acids. Germline loops: CDR1 GTSNPN, CDR2 SVGIG (reference sequence). Trimming at V came to 3 bases and at J to 5 bases, leaving 8 bases not matched to a gene. The CDR3 nucleotides are TGTGCCTGGAGGATTTGGACAGGGGGCCGTACCGGGGAGCTGTTTTTT. Translation gives CAWRIWTGGRTGELFF.

The V and J genes are TRBV2 and TRBJ1-1; possibly TRBD1 for D (6 bases). The CDR3 is 14 residues long. Germline lookup yields CDR1 SNHLY and CDR2 FYNNEI. Trimming removed 4 bases at V and 4 bases at J, with 13 bases between. The CDR3 reads CASSATGFGTEAFF. For the CDR3, the DNA is TGTGCCAGCAGTGCAACAGGGTTTGGCACTGAAGCTTTCTTT.

J is TRBJ2-3 and V is TRBV3-1 (or the pseudogene TRBV3-2); 8 positions match TRBD1. Trimming took 4 bases from V and 4 from J; bases not matched to a gene: 4. CDR3 size: 14 residues. Germline CDR1 LGHDT, CDR2 YNNKEL (reference sequence). CDR3 nucleotides: TGTGCCAGCAGCCGGACAGGGCTCCCAGATACGCAGTATTTT. Translated: CASSRTGLPDTQYF.

The chain combines TRBV5-1 with TRBJ1-4, with TRBD1 identical over 9 bases. The CDR3 has 17 amino acids. The trim removed 4 bases at V and 5 bases at J, leaving 12 bases unmatched. Looked up from germline, CDR1 is SGHRS and CDR2 is YFSETQ. CDR3 region: CASSPNTGTGINEKLFF. In DNA form, the CDR3 reads TGCGCCAGCAGCCCGAATACCGGGACAGGGATAAATGAAAAACTGTTTTTT.

This clone was picked up one time. V usage is TRBV6-2 or TRBV6-3 and J usage is TRBJ1-1, with 7 bases matching TRBD1. J was trimmed by 0 bases and V by 5 bases; bases with no gene match: 6. Germline CDR1 reads MNHEY; CDR2 reads SVGEGT. The length of the CDR3 is 15 residues. CDR3 in DNA: TGTGCCAGCAGTATTATAGGGGGCATGAACACTGAAGCTTTCTTT. It codes for CASSIIGGMNTEAFF.

The chain employs TRBV7-6 and TRBJ2-7; 7 bases are a match to TRBD1. V dropped 1 base and J dropped 3; count of bases not matched to a gene: 12. This CDR3 region has 17 residues. Germline V gives CDR1 SGHVS, CDR2 FNYEAQ. The CDR3 DNA follows: TGTGCCAGCAGCTTAGACGGCAGGGGGAGCGTAGGCTACGAGCAGTACTTC. Its translation is CASSLDGRGSVGYEQYF. Full variable domain (missing parts from reference TRBV7-6 and TRBJ2-7): GAGVSQSPRYKVTKRGQDVALRCDPISGHVSLYWYRQALGQGPEFLTYFNYEAQQDKSGLPNDRFSAERPEGSISTLTIQRTEQRDSAMYRCASSLDGRGSVGYEQYFGPGTRLTVT.

This clone was observed a single time. The V call is TRBV28, the J call TRBJ1-2; D perhaps matches TRBD1 (5 bases). V lost 4 bases to trimming and J lost 5 bases, with 20 bases between them. The CDR3 is 16 residues long. Germline loops: CDR1 MDHEN, CDR2 SYDVKM. The CDR3 here is CASSSTGSEARYGYTF. The CDR3 region has the DNA TGTGCCAGCAGTTCTACAGGATCCGAAGCTCGATATGGCTACACCTTC.